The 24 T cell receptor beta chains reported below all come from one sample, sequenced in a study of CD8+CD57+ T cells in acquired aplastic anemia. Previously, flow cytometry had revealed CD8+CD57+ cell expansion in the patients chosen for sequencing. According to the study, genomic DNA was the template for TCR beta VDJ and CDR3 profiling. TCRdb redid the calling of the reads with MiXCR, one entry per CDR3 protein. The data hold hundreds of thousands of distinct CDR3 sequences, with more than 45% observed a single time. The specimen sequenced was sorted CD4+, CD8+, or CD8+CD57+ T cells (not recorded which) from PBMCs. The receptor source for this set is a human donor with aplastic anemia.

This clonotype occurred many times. Written as DNA, the CDR3 is TGTGCCAGCAGCTCGCGGACAGGAAAGAATTCACCCCTCCACTTT. It yields the protein CASSSRTGKNSPLHF. The rearrangement uses TRBV7-8 and TRBJ1-6; 7 positions match TRBD1. Germline-derived CDR1 and CDR2 are SGHVS and FQNEAQ. V was clipped by 4 bases and J by 7 bases; unmatched bases: 7. The CDR3 runs 15 residues.

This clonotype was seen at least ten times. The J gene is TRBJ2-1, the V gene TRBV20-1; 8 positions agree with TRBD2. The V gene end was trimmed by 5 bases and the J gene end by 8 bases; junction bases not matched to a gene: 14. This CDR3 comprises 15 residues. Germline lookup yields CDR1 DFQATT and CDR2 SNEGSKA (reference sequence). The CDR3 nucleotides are TGCAGTGCTGGCCGTACGGGAGGGCGGGGGGATGAGCAGTTCTTC. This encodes CSAGRTGGRGDEQFF.

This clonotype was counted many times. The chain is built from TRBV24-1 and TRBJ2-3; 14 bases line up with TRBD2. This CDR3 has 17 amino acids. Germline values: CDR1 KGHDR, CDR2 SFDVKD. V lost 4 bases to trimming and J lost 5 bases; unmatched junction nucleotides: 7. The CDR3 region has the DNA TGTGCCACCAGTGAAGTGACTAGCGGGAGGGCCTTAGATACGCAGTATTTT. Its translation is CATSEVTSGRALDTQYF.

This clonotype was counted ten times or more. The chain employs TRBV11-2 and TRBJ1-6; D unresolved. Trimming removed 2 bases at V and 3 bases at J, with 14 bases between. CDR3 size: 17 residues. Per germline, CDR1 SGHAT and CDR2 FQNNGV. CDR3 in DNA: TGTGCCAGCAGCTTAACGCTGACTTACCACTATAATTCACCCCTCCACTTT. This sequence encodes CASSLTLTYHYNSPLHF.

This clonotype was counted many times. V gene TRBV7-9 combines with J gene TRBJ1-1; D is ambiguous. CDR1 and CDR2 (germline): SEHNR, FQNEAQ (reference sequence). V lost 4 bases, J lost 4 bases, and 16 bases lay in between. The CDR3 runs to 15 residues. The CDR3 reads CASSYRSLEVTEAFF. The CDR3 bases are TGTGCCAGCAGCTACCGAAGTCTAGAAGTCACTGAAGCTTTCTTT.

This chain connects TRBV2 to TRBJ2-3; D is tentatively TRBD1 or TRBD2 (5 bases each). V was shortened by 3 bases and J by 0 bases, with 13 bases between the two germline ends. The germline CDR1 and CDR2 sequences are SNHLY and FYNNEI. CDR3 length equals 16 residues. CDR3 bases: TGTGCCAGCAGTGAGCCCAGGGCGGGTAGCACAGATACGCAGTATTTT. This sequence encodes CASSEPRAGSTDTQYF.

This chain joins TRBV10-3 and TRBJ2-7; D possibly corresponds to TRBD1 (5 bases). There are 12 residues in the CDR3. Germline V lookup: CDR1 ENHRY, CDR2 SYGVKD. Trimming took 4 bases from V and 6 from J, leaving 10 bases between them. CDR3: CAISAQVAEQYF. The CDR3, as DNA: TGTGCCATCAGTGCACAGGTTGCCGAGCAGTACTTC.

This CDR3 is CAISETGQSWETQYF. The CDR3, as DNA: TGTGCCATCAGTGAGACGGGACAGTCATGGGAGACCCAGTACTTC. The V gene is TRBV10-3, the J gene TRBJ2-5; 7 bases fit TRBD1. The germline V gene has CDR1 ENHRY and CDR2 SYGVKD. After removal of 2 bases from V and 5 bases from J, the junction contained 8 bases not matched to a gene. CDR3 length: 15 amino acids.

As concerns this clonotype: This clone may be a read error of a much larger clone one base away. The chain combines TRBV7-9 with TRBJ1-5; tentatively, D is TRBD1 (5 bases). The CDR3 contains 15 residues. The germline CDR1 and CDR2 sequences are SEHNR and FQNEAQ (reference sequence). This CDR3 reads CASSLGDSKNRPQHF. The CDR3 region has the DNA TGTGCCAGCAGCTTGGGTGACAGTAAAAATCGGCCCCAGCATTTT.

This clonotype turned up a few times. The CDR3 protein is CASSYSSGGEQYF. DNA of the CDR3: TGTGCCAGCAGTTACTCGTCAGGGGGCGAGCAGTACTTC. The V and J genes are TRBV6-5 and TRBJ2-7; TRBD1 matches 7 bases. Looked up from germline, CDR1 is MNHEY and CDR2 is SVGAGI. With V trimmed by 0 bases and J by 6 bases, 2 bases remained unmatched. The CDR3 is 13 amino acids.

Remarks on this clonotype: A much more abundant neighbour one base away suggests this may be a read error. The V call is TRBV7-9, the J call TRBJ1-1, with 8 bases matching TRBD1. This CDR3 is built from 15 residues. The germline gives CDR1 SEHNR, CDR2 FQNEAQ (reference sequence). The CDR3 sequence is CASSRDRIPNTETFF. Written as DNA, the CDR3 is TGTGCCAGCAGCAGGGACAGGATCCCGAACACTGAAACTTTCTTT.

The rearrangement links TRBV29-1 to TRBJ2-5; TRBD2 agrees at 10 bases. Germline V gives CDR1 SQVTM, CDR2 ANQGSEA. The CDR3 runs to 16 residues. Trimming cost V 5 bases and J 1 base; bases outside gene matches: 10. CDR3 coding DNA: TGCAGCGTTTCTTGGAGGACTAGCGGAGGCCAAGAGACCCAGTACTTC. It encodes CSVSWRTSGGQETQYF.

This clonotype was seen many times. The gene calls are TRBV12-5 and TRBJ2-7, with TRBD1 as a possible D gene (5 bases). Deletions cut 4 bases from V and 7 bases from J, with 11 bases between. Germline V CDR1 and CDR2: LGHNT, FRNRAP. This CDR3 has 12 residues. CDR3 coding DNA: TGTGCTAGTGGTTCATCCCCAGGGGAGCAGTACTTC. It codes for CASGSSPGEQYF. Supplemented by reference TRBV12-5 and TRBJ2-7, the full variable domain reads DARVTQTPRHKVTEMGQEVTMRCQPILGHNTVFWYRQTMMQGLELLAYFRNRAPLDDSGMPKDRFSAEMPDATLATLKIQPSEPRDSAVYFCASGSSPGEQYFGPGTRLTVT.

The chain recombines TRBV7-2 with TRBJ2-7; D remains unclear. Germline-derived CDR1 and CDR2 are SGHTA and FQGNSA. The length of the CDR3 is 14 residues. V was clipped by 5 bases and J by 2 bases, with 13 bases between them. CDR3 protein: CASSPLDGAYEQYF. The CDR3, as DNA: TGTGCCAGCAGCCCCCTCGACGGAGCCTACGAGCAGTACTTC.

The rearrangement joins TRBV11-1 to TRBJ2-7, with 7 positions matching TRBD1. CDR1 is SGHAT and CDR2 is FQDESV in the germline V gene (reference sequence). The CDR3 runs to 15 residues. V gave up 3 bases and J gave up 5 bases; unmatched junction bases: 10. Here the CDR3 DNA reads TGTGCCAGCAGCTTCCCACCCGGGACAGAGGACGAGCAGTACTTC. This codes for CASSFPPGTEDEQYF.

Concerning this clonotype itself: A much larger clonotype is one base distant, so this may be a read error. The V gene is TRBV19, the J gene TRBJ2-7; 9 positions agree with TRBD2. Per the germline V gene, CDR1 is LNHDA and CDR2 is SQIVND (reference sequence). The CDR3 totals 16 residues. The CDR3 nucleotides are TGTGCCAATAGTGAGAGGCGACTAGCGGCACCCTACGAGCAGTACTTC. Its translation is CANSERRLAAPYEQYF.

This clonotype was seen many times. For the CDR3, the DNA is TGTGCCAGCAGTGAAAGAGGGACAGGGGGCTATTTTGGCTACACCTTC. Amino acids: CASSERGTGGYFGYTF. The chain has TRBV6-1 and TRBJ1-2, with 12 bases matching TRBD1. CDR1 MNHNS and CDR2 SASEGT come from the germline V gene. Unmatched junction bases numbered 8, after V lost 2 bases and J lost 7 bases. The CDR3 extends over 16 amino acids.

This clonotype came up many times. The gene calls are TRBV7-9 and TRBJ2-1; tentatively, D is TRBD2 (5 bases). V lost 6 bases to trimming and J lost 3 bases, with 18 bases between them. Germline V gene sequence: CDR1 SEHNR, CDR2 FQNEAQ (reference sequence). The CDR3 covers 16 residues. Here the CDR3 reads CASRPWKDSDYNEQFF. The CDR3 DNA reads TGTGCCAGCAGGCCCTGGAAGGACTCCGACTACAATGAGCAGTTCTTC. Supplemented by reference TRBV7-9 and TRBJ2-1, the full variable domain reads DTGVSQNPRHKITKRGQNVTFRCDPISEHNRLYWYRQTLGQGPEFLTYFQNEAQLEKSRLLSDRFSAERPKGSFSTLEIQRTEQGDSAMYLCASRPWKDSDYNEQFFGPGTRLTVL.

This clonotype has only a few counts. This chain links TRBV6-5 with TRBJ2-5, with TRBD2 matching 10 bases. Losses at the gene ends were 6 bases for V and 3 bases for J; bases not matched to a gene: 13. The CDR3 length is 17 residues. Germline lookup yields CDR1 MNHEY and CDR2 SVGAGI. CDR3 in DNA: TGTGCCAGCAGGCGTACCCTAGCGGGGGATACGAAAGAGACCCAGTACTTC. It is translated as CASRRTLAGDTKETQYF.

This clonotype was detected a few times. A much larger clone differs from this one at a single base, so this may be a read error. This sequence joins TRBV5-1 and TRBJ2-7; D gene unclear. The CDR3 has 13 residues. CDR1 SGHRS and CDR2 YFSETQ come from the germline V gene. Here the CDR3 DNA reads TGCGCCAACAGCTTGGATCAAACCTACGAGCAGTACTTC. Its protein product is CANSLDQTYEQYF.

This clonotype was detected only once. CDR3 sequence: CASSPAVTGSSEAFF. In DNA, the CDR3 is TGCGCCAGCAGCCCAGCGGTGACAGGGTCTTCTGAAGCTTTCTTT. J is TRBJ1-1 and V is TRBV4-3, with 7 bases identical to TRBD1. Germline values: CDR1 LGHNA, CDR2 YSLEER. The trim removed 4 bases at V and 6 bases at J, leaving 11 bases unmatched. The length of the CDR3 is 15 residues.

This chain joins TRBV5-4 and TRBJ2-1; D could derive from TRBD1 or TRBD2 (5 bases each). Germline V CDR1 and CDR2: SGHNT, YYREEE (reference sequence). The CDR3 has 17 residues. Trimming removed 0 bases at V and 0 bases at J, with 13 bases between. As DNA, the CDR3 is TGTGCCAGCAGCTTGGCCTCGAGGGGTGGCTCCTACAATGAGCAGTTCTTC. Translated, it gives CASSLASRGGSYNEQFF. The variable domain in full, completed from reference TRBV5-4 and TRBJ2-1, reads ETGVTQSPTHLIKTRGQQVTLRCSSQSGHNTVSWYQQALGQGPQFIFQYYREEENGRGNFPPRFSGLQFPNYSSELNVNALELDDSALYLCASSLASRGGSYNEQFFGPGTRLTVL.

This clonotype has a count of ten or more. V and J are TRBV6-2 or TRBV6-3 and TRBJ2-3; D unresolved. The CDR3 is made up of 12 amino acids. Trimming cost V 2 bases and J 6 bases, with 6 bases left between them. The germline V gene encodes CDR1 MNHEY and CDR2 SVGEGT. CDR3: CASSYDVDTQYF. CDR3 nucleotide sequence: TGTGCCAGCAGTTACGATGTTGATACGCAGTATTTT.

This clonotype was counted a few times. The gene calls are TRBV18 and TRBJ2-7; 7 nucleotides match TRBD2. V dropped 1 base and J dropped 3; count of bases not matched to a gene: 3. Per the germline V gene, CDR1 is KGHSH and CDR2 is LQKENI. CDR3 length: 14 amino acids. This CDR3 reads CASSPRGGDYEQYF. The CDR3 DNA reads TGTGCCAGCTCACCACGGGGGGGGGACTACGAGCAGTACTTC.